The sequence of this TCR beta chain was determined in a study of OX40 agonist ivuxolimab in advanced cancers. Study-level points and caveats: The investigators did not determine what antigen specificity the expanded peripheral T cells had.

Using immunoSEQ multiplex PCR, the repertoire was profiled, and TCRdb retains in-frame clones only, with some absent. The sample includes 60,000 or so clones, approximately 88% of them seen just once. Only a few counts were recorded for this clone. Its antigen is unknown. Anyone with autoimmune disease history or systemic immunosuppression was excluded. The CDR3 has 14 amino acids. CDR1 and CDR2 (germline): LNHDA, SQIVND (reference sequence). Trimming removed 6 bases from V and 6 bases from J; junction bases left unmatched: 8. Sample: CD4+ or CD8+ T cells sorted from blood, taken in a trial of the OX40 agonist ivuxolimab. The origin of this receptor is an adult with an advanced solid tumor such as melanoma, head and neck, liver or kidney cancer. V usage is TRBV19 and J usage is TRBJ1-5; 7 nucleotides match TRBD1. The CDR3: CASSETGRGQPQHF. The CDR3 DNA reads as TGTGCCAGTAGCGAGACAGGGCGCGGTCAGCCCCAGCATTTT.